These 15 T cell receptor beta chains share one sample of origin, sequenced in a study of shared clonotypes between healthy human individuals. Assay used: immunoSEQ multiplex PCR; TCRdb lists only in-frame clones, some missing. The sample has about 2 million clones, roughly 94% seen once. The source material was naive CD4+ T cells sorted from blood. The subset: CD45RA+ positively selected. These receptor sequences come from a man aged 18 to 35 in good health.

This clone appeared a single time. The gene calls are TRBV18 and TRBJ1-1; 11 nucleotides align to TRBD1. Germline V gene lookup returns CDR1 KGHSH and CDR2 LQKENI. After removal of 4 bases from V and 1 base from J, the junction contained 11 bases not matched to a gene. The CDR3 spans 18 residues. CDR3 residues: CASSRTTGTGGRNTEAFF. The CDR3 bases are TGTGCCAGCTCACGCACCACGGGGACAGGGGGAAGGAACACTGAAGCTTTCTTT. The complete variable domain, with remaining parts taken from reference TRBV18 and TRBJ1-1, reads NAGVMQNPRHLVRRRGQEARLRCSPMKGHSHVYWYRQLPEEGLKFMVYLQKENIIDESGMPKERFSAEFPKEGPSILRIQQVVRGDSAAYFCASSRTTGTGGRNTEAFFGQGTRLTVV.

CDR3 DNA: TGTGCCAGTTCAAACCGATTTGGGCAGTACTTC. Translation: CASSNRFGQYF. The genes are TRBV2 and TRBJ2-7, with D unclear. Trimming pared 9 bases from V and 9 bases from J, leaving 15 bases between. The germline gives CDR1 SNHLY, CDR2 FYNNEI. The CDR3 totals 11 residues.

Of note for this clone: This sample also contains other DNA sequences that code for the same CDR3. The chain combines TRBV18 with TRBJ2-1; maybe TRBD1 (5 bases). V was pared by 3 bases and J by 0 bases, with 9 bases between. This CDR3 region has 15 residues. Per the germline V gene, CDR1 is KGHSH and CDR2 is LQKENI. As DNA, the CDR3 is TGTGCCAGCTCACCCGGTCAGGGCTCCTACAATGAGCAGTTCTTC. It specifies CASSPGQGSYNEQFF.

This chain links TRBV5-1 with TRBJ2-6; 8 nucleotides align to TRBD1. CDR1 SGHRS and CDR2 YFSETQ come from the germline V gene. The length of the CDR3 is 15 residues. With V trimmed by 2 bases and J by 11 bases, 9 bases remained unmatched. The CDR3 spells CASSFQGDRPDVLTF. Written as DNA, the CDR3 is TGCGCCAGCAGCTTCCAAGGGGACAGGCCAGACGTCCTGACTTTC.

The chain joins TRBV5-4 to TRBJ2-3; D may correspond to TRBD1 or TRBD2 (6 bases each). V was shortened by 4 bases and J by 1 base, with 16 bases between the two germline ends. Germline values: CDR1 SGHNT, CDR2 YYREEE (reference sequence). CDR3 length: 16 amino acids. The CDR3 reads CASSPSGGPGTDTQYF. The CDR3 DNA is TGTGCCAGCAGCCCTAGTGGGGGGCCGGGCACAGATACGCAGTATTTT.

The chain's CDR3 is CATSRDANVLTF. The CDR3 DNA reads TGTGCCACCAGCAGAGATGCCAACGTCCTGACTTTC. The J gene is TRBJ2-6, the V gene TRBV15, with D unresolved. CDR3 size: 12 residues. CDR1 and CDR2 from the germline V gene are LNHNV and YYDKDF (reference sequence). The germline V and J ends were trimmed by 0 bases and 7 bases, with 1 base remaining between them.

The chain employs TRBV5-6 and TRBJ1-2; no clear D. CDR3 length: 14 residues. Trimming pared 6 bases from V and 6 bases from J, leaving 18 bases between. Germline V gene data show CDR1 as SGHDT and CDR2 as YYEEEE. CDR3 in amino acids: CASTVGRSQDGYTF. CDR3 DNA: TGTGCCAGCACCGTCGGGAGGAGCCAGGATGGCTACACCTTC.

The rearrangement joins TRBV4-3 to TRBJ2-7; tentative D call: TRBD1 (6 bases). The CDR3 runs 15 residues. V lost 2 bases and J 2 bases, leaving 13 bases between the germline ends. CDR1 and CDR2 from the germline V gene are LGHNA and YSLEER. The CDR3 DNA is TGCGCCAGCAGCCAATCAACAGGGACGGCCTACGAGCAGTACTTC. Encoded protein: CASSQSTGTAYEQYF.

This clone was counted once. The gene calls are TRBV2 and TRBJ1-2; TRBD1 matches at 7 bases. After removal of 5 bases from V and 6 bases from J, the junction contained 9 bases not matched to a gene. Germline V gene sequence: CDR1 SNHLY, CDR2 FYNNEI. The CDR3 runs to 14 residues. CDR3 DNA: TGTGCCAGCAGTTACAGGGGCCTTCCCAATGGCTACACCTTC. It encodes CASSYRGLPNGYTF. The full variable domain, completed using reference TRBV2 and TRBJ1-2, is EPEVTQTPSHQVTQMGQEVILRCVPISNHLYFYWYRQILGQKVEFLVSFYNNEISEKSEIFDDQFSVERPDGSNFTLKIRSTKLEDSAMYFCASSYRGLPNGYTFGSGTRLTVV.

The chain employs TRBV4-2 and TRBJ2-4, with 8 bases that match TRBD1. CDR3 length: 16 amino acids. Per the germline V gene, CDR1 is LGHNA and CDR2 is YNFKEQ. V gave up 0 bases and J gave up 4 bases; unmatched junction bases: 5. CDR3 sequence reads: CASSQDTGDRKNIQYF. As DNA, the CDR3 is TGTGCCAGCAGCCAAGATACCGGGGACAGGAAAAACATTCAGTACTTC.

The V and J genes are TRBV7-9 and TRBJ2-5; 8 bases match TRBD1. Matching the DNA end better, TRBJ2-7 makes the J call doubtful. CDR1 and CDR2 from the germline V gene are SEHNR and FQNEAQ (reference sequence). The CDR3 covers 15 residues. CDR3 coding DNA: TGTGCCAGCAGTCCCGGACAGGGACACTCCTACGAGCAGTACTTC. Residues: CASSPGQGHSYEQYF.

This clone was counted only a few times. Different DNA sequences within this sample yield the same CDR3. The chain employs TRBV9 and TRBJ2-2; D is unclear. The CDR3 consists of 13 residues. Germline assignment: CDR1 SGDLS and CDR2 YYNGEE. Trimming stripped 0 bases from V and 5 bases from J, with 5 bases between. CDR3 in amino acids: CASSVEVTGELFF. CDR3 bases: TGTGCCAGCAGCGTAGAAGTAACCGGGGAGCTGTTTTTT. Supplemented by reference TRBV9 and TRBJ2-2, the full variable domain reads DSGVTQTPKHLITATGQRVTLRCSPRSGDLSVYWYQQSLDQGLQFLIQYYNGEERAKGNILERFSAQQFPDLHSELNLSSLELGDSALYFCASSVEVTGELFFGEGSRLTVL.

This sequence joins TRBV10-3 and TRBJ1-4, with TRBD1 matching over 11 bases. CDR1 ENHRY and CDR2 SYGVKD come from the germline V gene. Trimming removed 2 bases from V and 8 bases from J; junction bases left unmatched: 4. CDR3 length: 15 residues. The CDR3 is CAISERGQGAEKLFF. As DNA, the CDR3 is TGTGCCATCAGTGAGCGTGGACAGGGGGCAGAAAAACTGTTTTTT.

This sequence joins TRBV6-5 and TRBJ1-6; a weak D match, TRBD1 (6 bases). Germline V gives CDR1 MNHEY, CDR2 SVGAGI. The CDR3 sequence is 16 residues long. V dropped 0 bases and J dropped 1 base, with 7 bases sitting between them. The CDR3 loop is CASSYSRGSYNSPLHF. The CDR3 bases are TGTGCCAGCAGTTACTCCAGGGGATCCTATAATTCACCCCTCCACTTT.

Here the CDR3 reads CASSLGNTGVNGYTF. The DNA of the CDR3 is TGTGCCAGCAGCTTAGGTAATACCGGAGTAAATGGCTACACCTTC. This chain joins TRBV7-2 and TRBJ1-2; no firm D call. The V gene lost 1 base and the J gene lost 6 bases, with 15 bases spanning the gap. Germline CDR1 reads SGHTA; CDR2 reads FQGNSA. This CDR3 has 15 residues.